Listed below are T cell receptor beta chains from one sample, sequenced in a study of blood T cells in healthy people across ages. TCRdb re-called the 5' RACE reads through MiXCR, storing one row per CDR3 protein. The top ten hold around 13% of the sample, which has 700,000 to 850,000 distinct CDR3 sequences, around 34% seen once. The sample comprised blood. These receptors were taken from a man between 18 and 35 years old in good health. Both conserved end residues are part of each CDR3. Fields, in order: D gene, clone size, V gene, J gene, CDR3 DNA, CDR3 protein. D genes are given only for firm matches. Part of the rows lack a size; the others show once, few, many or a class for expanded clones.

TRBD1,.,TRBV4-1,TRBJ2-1,TGCGCCAGCAGCCAAGAGTCAGGACAGGACTCCTACAATGAGCAGTTCTTC,CASSQESGQDSYNEQFF
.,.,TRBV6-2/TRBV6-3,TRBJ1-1,TGTGCCAGCAGTTACGTCGCATATCAAGAAGCTTTCTTT,CASSYVAYQEAFF
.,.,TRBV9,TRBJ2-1,TGTGCTTCTGAGGGAAGAACCTCCTACGAGCAGTTCTTC,CASEGRTSYEQFF
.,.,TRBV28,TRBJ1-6,TGTGCCAGCAGTTTCGTCTTGGGCAGGAGAGGGGGAGATTCACCCCTCCACTTT,CASSFVLGRRGGDSPLHF
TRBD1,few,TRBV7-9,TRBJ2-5,TGTGCCAGCAGCTTAGCGACAGGGGGCTTGGGAGAGACCCAGTACTTC,CASSLATGGLGETQYF
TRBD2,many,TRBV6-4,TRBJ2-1,TGTGCCAGCTCTTATAGCGGGGGAGATTCCTACAATGAGCAGTTCTTC,CASSYSGGDSYNEQFF
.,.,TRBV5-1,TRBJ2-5,TGCGCCAGCAGCTCGGACGTCATAGAGACCCAGTACTTC,CASSSDVIETQYF
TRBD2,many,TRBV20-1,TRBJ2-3,TGCAGTGCTGAGGGACTAGCGGACCCTAGCACAGATACGCAGTATTTT,CSAEGLADPSTDTQYF
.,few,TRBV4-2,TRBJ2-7,TGTGCCAGCAGCCTTCGGACAGTGGTATACGAGCAGTACTTC,CASSLRTVVYEQYF
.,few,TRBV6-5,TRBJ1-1,TGTGCCAGCAGTTACACTAGACAGATAATGAACACTGAAGCTTTCTTT,CASSYTRQIMNTEAFF
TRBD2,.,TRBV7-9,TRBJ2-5,TGTGCCAGCAGCTGGACCCTCCTAGCGGGGGGCCAAACACAGACCCAGTACTTC,CASSWTLLAGGQTQTQYF
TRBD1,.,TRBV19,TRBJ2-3,TGTGCCAGTAGTATGGGCAGGGGGACAGATACGCAGTATTTT,CASSMGRGTDTQYF
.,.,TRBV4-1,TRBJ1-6,TGCGCCAGCAGCCAACGGCCCAATTCACCCCTCCACTTT,CASSQRPNSPLHF
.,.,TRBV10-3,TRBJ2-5,TGTGCCATCAGCGAGAATTCCCAATCCCAAGAGACCCAGTACTTC,CAISENSQSQETQYF
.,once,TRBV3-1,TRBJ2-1,TGTGCCAGCACCCCCGGAGGCGACAGTAGGGAGACCCAGTTCTTC,CASTPGGDSRETQFF
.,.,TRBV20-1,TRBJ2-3,TGCAGTGCTGGCGATCCGGGGTCAAACACAGATACGCAGTATTTT,CSAGDPGSNTDTQYF
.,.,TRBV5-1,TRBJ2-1,TGCGCCAGCAGGCACGCATTGGCGGGACGCTCCTACAATGAGCAGTTCTTC,CASRHALAGRSYNEQFF
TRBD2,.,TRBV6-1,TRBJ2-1,TGTGCCAGCAGGGAAGCGGGGGCTTCCTACAATGAGCAGTTCTTC,CASREAGASYNEQFF
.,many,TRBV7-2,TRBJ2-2,TGTGCCAGCAGCTGGGCTTCGGTAAACACCGGGGAGCTGTTTTTT,CASSWASVNTGELFF
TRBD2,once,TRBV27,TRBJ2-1,TGTGCCAGCAAACCCAATAGCGGGGGGATTTGGCAGACCCAGTTCTTC,CASKPNSGGIWQTQFF
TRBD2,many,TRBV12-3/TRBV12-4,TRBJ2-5,TGTGCCAGCAGTTCAAGGGGACTAGCCCAAGAGACCCAGTACTTC,CASSSRGLAQETQYF
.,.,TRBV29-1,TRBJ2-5,TGCAGCGTTGGGAAAATGTACCAAGAGACCCAGTACTTC,CSVGKMYQETQYF
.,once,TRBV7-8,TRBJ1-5,TGTGCCAGCAGCTTATCCAGGAGGCGCGTCAATCAGCCCCAGCATTTT,CASSLSRRRVNQPQHF
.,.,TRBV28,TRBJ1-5,TGTGCCAGCACCAACCTAGAGGGCCATAGCAATCAGCCCCAGCATTTT,CASTNLEGHSNQPQHF
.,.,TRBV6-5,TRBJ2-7,TGTGCCAGCAGTTACTCGAGTCAGCGATACTACGAGCAGTACTTC,CASSYSSQRYYEQYF
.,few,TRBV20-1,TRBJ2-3,TGCAGTGCTAGAGATTATTCGGGGGACGGTGGCCAAACAGATACGCAGTATTTT,CSARDYSGDGGQTDTQYF
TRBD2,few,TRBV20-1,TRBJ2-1,TGCAGTGCTAGAGCGGGACGGGGGGGCTTCAATGAGCAGTTCTTC,CSARAGRGGFNEQFF
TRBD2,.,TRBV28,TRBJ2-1,TGTGCCAGCAGGCTAGCGGGGGGCTACAATGAGCAGTTCTTC,CASRLAGGYNEQFF
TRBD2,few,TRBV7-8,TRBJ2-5,TGTGCCAGCAGCTTAGGACTAGCGGGGGAGCAAGAGACCCAGTACTTC,CASSLGLAGEQETQYF